This T cell receptor (beta chain) was retrieved from a study of shared clonotypes between healthy human individuals. Study-wide findings and caveats: Memory subsets generally showed lower estimated richness than naive subsets. Depth was large, yet rarefaction showed that sorted-subset sequencing was incomplete.

V lost 3 bases and J lost 1; bases outside the gene matches: 6. The CDR3 spans 16 residues. Per germline, CDR1 SGHVS and CDR2 FNYEAQ. Turning to this clone: As yet, its antigen is unknown.

Profiling relied on immunoSEQ multiplex PCR, and the TCRdb table lists in-frame clones only, not all of them. This sample has 2 million to 3 million clones, with approximately 93% found just once. The sample consisted of naive CD4+ T cells from PBMCs. The subset: CD45RA+ positively selected. The TCR comes from a man between 18 and 35 years old in good health. Some clones in this sample may be carry-over from other donors' samples. The V and J genes are TRBV7-6 and TRBJ2-7, with 10 bases fitting TRBD2. The DNA for the CDR3 is TGTGCCAGCAGCTTGGTGGGACTAGCGACTTCCTACGAGCAGTACTTC. It specifies CASSLVGLATSYEQYF.